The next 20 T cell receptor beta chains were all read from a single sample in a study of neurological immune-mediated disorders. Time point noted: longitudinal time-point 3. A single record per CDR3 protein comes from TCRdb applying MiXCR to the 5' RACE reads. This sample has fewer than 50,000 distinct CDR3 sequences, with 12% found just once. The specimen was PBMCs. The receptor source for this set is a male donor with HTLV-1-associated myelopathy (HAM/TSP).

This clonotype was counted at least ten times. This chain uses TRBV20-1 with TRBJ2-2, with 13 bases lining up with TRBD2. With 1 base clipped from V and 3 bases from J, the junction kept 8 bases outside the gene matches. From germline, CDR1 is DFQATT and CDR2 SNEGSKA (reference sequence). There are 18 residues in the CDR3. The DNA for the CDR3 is TGCAGTGCTAGAGTAACTAGCGGGGGGGCTCTGGACACCGGGGAGCTGTTTTTT. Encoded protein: CSARVTSGGALDTGELFF.

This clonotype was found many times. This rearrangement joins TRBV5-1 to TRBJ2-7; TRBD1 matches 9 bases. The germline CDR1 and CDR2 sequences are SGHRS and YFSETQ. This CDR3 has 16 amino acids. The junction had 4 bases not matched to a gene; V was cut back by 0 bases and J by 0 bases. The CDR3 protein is CASSLAPGQGSYEQYF. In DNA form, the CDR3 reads TGCGCCAGCAGCTTGGCCCCGGGACAGGGCTCCTACGAGCAGTACTTC.

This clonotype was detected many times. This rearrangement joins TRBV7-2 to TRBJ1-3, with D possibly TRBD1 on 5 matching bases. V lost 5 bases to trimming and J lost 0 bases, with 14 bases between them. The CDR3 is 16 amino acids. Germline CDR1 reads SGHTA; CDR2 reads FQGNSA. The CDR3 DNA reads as TGTGCCAGCAGCCCCCCCCAGGGAGGCTCTGGAAACACCATATATTTT. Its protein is CASSPPQGGSGNTIYF.

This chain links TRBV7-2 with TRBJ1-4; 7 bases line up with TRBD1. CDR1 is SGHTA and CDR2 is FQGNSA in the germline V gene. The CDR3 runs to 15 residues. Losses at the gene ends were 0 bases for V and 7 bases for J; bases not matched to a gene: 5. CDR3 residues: CASSLARRGSEKLFF. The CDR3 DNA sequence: TGTGCCAGCAGCTTAGCACGCAGGGGGAGTGAAAAACTGTTTTTT.

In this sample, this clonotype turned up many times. For the CDR3, the DNA is TGTGCCAGCAGCTTGGGACAGGGGAAGCCCGGGGAGCTGTTTTTT. As protein: CASSLGQGKPGELFF. V and J are TRBV5-5 and TRBJ2-2, with 8 bases matching TRBD1. V shed 0 bases and J 6 bases; nucleotides not matched to a gene: 4. This CDR3 region has 15 residues. CDR1 and CDR2 (germline): SGHKS, YYEKEE (reference sequence). The variable domain in full, with the rest retrieved from reference TRBV5-5 and TRBJ2-2, is DAGVTQSPTHLIKTRGQQVTLRCSPISGHKSVSWYQQVLGQGPQFIFQYYEKEERGRGNFPDRFSARQFPNYSSELNVNALLLGDSALYLCASSLGQGKPGELFFGEGSRLTVL.

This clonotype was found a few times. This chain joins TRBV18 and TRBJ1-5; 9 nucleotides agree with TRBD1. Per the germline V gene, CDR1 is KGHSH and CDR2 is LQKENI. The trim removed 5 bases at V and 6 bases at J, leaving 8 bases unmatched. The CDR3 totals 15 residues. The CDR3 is CASSIGTGFIQPQHF. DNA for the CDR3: TGTGCCAGCTCAATCGGGACAGGGTTTATTCAGCCCCAGCATTTT. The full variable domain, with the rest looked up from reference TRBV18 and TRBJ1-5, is NAGVMQNPRHLVRRRGQEARLRCSPMKGHSHVYWYRQLPEEGLKFMVYLQKENIIDESGMPKERFSAEFPKEGPSILRIQQVVRGDSAAYFCASSIGTGFIQPQHFGDGTRLSIL.

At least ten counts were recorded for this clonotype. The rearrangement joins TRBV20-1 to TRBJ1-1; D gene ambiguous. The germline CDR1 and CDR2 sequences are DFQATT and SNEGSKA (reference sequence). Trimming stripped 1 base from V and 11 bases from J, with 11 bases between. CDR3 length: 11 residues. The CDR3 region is CSARGGLGAFF. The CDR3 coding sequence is TGCAGTGCTAGAGGTGGGCTCGGGGCTTTCTTT.

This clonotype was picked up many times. The CDR3 here is CASSQDRGNNEKLFF. In nucleotides, the CDR3 is TGCGCCAGCAGCCAAGATCGGGGCAATAATGAAAAACTGTTTTTT. V usage is TRBV4-3 and J usage is TRBJ1-4; a possible D gene is TRBD1 (5 bases). The CDR3 runs to 15 residues. V lost 0 bases and J lost 4, with 9 bases in between. In germline, CDR1 is LGHNA, CDR2 YSLEER.

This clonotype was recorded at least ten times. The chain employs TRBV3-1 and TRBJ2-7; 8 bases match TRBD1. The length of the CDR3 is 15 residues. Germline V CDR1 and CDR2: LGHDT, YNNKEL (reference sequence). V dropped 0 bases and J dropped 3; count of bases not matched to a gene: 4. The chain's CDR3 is CASSQDRGPYYEQYF. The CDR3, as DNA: TGTGCCAGCAGCCAAGACAGGGGGCCCTACTACGAGCAGTACTTC.

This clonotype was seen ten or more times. The CDR3 DNA reads as TGTGCCAGCAGCATCGGGACAGCTTACAATGAGCAGTTCTTC. Translating gives CASSIGTAYNEQFF. The V and J genes are TRBV5-6 and TRBJ2-1; TRBD1 agrees at 7 bases. J gave up 4 bases and V 4 bases, and 5 bases lay outside the gene matches. The CDR3 has 14 amino acids. Germline lookup yields CDR1 SGHDT and CDR2 YYEEEE.

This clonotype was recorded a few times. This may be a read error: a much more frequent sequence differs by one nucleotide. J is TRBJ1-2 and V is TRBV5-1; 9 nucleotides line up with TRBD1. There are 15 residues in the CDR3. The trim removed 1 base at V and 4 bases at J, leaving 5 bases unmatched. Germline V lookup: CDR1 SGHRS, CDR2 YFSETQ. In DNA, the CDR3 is TGCGCCAGCAGCTTGTGGGGACAGGGATCCTATGGCTACACCTTC. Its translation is CASSLWGQGSYGYTF.

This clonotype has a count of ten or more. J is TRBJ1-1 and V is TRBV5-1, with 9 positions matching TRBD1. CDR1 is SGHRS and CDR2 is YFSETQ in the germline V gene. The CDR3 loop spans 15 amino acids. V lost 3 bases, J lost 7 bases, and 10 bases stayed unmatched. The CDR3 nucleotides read TGCGCCAGCAGCTATAACCGGGACAGGGAGTTTGAAGCTTTCTTT. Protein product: CASSYNRDREFEAFF.

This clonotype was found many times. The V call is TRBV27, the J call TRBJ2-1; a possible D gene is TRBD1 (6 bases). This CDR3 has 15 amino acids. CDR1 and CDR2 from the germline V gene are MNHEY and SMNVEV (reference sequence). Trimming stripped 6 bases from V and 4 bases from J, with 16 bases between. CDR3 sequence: CASRTGTNSYNEQFF. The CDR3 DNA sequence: TGTGCCAGCAGAACCGGGACAAATTCTTACAATGAGCAGTTCTTC.

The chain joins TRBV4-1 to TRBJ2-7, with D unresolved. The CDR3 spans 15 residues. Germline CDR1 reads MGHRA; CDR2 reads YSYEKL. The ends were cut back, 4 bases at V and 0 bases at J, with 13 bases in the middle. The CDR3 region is CASSRLLQSSYEQYF. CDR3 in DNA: TGCGCCAGCAGCCGGCTACTACAAAGCTCCTACGAGCAGTACTTC.

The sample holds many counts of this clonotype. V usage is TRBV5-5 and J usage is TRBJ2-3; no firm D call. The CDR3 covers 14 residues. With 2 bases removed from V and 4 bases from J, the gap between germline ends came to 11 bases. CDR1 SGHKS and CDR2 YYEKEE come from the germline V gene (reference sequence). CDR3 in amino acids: CASSFNLPPDTQYF. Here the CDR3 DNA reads TGTGCCAGCAGCTTCAATCTCCCCCCAGATACGCAGTATTTT. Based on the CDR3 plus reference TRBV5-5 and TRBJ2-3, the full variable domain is DAGVTQSPTHLIKTRGQQVTLRCSPISGHKSVSWYQQVLGQGPQFIFQYYEKEERGRGNFPDRFSARQFPNYSSELNVNALLLGDSALYLCASSFNLPPDTQYFGPGTRLTVL.

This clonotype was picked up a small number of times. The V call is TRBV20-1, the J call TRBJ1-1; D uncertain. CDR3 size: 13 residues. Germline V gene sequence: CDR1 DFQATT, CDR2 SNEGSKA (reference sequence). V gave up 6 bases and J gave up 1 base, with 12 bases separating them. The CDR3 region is CSAKAPENTEAFF. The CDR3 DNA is TGCAGTGCAAAGGCCCCAGAGAACACTGAAGCTTTCTTT.

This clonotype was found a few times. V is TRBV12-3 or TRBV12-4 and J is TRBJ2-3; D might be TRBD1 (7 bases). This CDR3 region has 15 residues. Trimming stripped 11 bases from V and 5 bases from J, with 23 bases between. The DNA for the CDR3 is TGTGCCGTTAAGGCTACCGGGACAGCGGGAGATACGCAGTATTTT. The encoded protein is CAVKATGTAGDTQYF.

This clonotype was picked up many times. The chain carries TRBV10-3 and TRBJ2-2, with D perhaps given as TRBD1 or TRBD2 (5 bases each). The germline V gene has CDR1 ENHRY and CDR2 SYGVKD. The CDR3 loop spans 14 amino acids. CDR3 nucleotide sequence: TGTGCTCTCAAAGGGGACCCGAACACCGGGGAGCTGTTTTTT. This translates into CALKGDPNTGELFF.

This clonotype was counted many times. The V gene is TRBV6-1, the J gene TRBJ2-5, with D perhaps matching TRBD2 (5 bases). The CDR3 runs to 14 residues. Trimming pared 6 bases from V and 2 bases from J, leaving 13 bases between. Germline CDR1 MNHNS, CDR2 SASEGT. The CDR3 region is CASSSGTGQETQYF. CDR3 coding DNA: TGTGCCAGCAGCTCTGGAACGGGACAAGAGACCCAGTACTTC.

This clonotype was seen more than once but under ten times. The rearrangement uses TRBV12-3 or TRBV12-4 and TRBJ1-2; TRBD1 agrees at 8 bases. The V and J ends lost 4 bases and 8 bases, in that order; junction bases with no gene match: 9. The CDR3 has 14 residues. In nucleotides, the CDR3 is TGTGCCAGCAGTTCCGGACAGGGACGACGAGGCTACACCTTC. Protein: CASSSGQGRRGYTF.